The sample holds many counts of the clone carrying this T cell receptor beta chain. Antigen: not known. The sample is drawn from a study of T cells in Graves' hyperthyroidism and ophthalmopathy. General study points: Blood also contained most expanded thyroid clonotypes above 0.001.

Researchers took RNA transcripts and amplified the TCR beta CDR3 regions from them. TCR CDR3 regions were first amplified by RT-PCR with HTBI primers. TCRdb used MiXCR to reprocess the multiplex PCR reads, holding one entry per CDR3 protein. Here the sample spans 380,000 or so distinct CDR3 sequences, approximately 15% being singletons. No progression to ophthalmopathy during 18 months of follow-up defined stable disease. Lactation, pregnancy, other autoimmune disease or uncontrolled infection led to exclusion of patients. Every diagnosis used clinical symptoms, serum thyroxine and TRAb, thyroid ultrasound and orbital computed tomography. The sample consisted of blood. The clonotype originates from a woman in her twenties or thirties with Graves' hyperthyroidism.

The CDR3 spells CASSKITPMNTEAFF. CDR3 nucleotide sequence: TGTGCCAGCTCGAAAATTACCCCTATGAACACTGAAGCTTTCTTT. V is TRBV27 and J is TRBJ1-1, with unresolved D. The CDR3 spans 15 residues. Trimming took 8 bases from V and 0 from J, leaving 16 bases between them. Per germline, CDR1 MNHEY and CDR2 SMNVEV (reference sequence).